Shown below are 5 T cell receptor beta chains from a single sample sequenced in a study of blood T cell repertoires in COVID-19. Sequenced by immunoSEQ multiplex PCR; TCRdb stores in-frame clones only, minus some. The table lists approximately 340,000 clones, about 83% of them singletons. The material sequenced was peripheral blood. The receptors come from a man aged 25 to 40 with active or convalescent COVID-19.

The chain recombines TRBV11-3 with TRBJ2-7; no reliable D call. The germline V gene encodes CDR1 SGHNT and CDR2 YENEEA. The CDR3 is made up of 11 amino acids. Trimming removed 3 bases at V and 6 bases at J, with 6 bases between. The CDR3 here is CASSLFLEQYF. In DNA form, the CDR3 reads TGTGCCAGCAGCTTGTTTCTCGAGCAGTACTTC.

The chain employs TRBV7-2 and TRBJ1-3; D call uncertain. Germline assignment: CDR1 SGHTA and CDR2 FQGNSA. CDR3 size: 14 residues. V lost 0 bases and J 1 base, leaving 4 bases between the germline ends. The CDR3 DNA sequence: TGTGCCAGCAGCTTAGCCCCATCTGGAAACACCATATATTTT. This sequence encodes CASSLAPSGNTIYF.

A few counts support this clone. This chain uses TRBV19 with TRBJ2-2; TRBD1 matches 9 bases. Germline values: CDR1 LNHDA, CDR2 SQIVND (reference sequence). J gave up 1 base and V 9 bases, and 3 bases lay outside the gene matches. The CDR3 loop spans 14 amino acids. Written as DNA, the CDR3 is TGTGCCAGCCAGGGACAGGGGAACACCGGGGAGCTGTTTTTT. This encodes CASQGQGNTGELFF.

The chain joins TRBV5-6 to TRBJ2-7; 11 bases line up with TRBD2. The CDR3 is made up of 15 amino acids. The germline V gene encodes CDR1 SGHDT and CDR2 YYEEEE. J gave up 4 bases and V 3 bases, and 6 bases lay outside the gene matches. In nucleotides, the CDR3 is TGTGCCAGCAGCTGGGTAGCGGGAGGGGAATACGAGCAGTACTTC. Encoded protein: CASSWVAGGEYEQYF.

CDR3 amino acids: CASGLGQFNYGYTF. The CDR3 DNA sequence: TGTGCTAGTGGTTTGGGACAGTTTAACTATGGCTACACCTTC. This sequence joins TRBV12-5 and TRBJ1-2; perhaps TRBD1 as D (5 bases). This CDR3 region has 14 residues. Germline-derived CDR1 and CDR2 are LGHNT and FRNRAP. V gave up 1 base and J gave up 1 base, with 7 bases separating them.